What follows is one TCR beta chain and its context. The record originates from a study of T-cell memory formation after mild COVID-19. Study as a whole: Across donors, TCR clusters were largely donor specific.

TCRdb fed the 5' RACE reads into MiXCR, producing one record per CDR3 protein. Among roughly 310,000 distinct CDR3 sequences, approximately 15% were seen once, and the ten largest hold around 20%. The germline gives CDR1 SEHNR, CDR2 FQNEAQ (reference sequence). Germline trimming cut 5 bases from V and 12 bases from J; bases unmatched to any gene: 13. This CDR3 spans 13 amino acids. Sequencing was done on a sample of PBMCs or a T cell subset sorted from them (not recorded which). This clonotype was sampled from a man between 18 and 35 years old who had mild COVID-19 (a few samples of this study predate the infection). Cell type and time point are not known. This rearrangement joins TRBV7-9 to TRBJ2-7; 7 positions match TRBD1. The CDR3 reads CASSEGTALGWYF. In DNA, the CDR3 is TGTGCCAGCAGCGAGGGGACAGCTCTTGGTTGGTACTTC.